The TCR beta chain described here comes from a study of blood T cell repertoires in COVID-19. The overall study: T cells, B-cell-depleted T cells, or PBMCs supplied cDNA or gDNA.

The repertoire was sequenced with immunoSEQ multiplex PCR; TCRdb's copy has only in-frame clones and lacks some. The sample contains about 120,000 clones, 80% to 90% of which appear only once. This receptor was identified in a woman in her 70s with acute or convalescent COVID-19. Sequencing was done on a sample of peripheral blood.

CDR3 protein: CASSTDRDDEQFF. The CDR3 bases are TGTGCCAGCAGTACAGACAGGGATGATGAGCAGTTCTTC. The chain has TRBV2 and TRBJ2-1; TRBD1 matches 7 bases. The germline V gene has CDR1 SNHLY and CDR2 FYNNEI. V lost 5 bases, J lost 8 bases, and 6 bases stayed unmatched. The CDR3 length is 13 residues. Supplemented by reference TRBV2 and TRBJ2-1, the full variable domain reads EPEVTQTPSHQVTQMGQEVILRCVPISNHLYFYWYRQILGQKVEFLVSFYNNEISEKSEIFDDQFSVERPDGSNFTLKIRSTKLEDSAMYFCASSTDRDDEQFFGPGTRLTVL.